This is a list of T cell receptor beta chains from one sample in a study of PD-L1 blockade in urothelial cancer. TCRdb's table, derived via immunoSEQ multiplex PCR, lists solely in-frame clones and lacks some. The sample holds about 50,000 clones; about three quarters are singletons and the top ten take 3.5% to 4.5%. Sequencing was performed on PBMCs, taken around atezolizumab (anti-PD-L1) treatment. The receptor set was obtained from a man between 65 and 79 years old with urothelial cancer. Each CDR3 is given with its conserved first and last residue. The D gene is left open where the match is weak. Clone size is given for some rows only: seen once, a few or many times, or a class if the clone is expanded.

size	V	D	J	DNA	CDR3
NA	TRBV29-1	TRBD1	TRBJ2-7	TGCAGCTTCTCGAGGACAGGGTACGACGAGCAGTACTTC	CSFSRTGYDEQYF
NA	TRBV5-4	NA	TRBJ2-7	TGTGCCAGCAGCCGTGGGAGCGGGACACACTACGAGCAGTACTTC	CASSRGSGTHYEQYF
NA	TRBV4-1	NA	TRBJ2-5	TGCGCCAGCAGCCAGGTCAACAGAAGGGGTGAGACCCAGTACTTC	CASSQVNRRGETQYF
NA	TRBV12-5	NA	TRBJ2-1	TGTGCTAGTGTCACAGACTACTCTAGCGATGAGCAGTTCTTC	CASVTDYSSDEQFF
NA	TRBV4-3	TRBD2	TRBJ2-2	TGCGCCAGCAGCCCAAATCCGGGGGGGCTCGCCGGGGAGCTGTTTTTT	CASSPNPGGLAGELFF
NA	TRBV7-9	NA	TRBJ1-5	TGTGCCAGCAGCTTAATGGGAGGCAATCAGCCCCAGCATTTT	CASSLMGGNQPQHF
NA	TRBV6-4	TRBD1	TRBJ1-5	TGTGCCAGCAGGACAGGGCCTAGACAGCCCCAGCATTTT	CASRTGPRQPQHF
NA	TRBV28	NA	TRBJ2-7	TGTGCCAGCAGTTTTATGGCAGGGGCTACCTACGAGCAGTACTTC	CASSFMAGATYEQYF
NA	TRBV10-3	NA	TRBJ2-5	TGTGCCATCGGTGGACAGCGTCGGGAGACCCAGTACTTC	CAIGGQRRETQYF
few	TRBV7-2	NA	TRBJ2-7	TGTGCCAGCAGCGTTGGTGGGGGGTTCTACGAGCAGTACTTC	CASSVGGGFYEQYF
NA	TRBV7-2	NA	TRBJ2-7	TGTGCCAGCAGCTATCTGAGAGTCGACGAGCAGTACTTC	CASSYLRVDEQYF
NA	TRBV5-4	TRBD1	TRBJ2-7	TGTGCCAGCAGCACGGGACAGGGGGACCGCTCCTACGAGCAGTACTTC	CASSTGQGDRSYEQYF
once	TRBV7-2	TRBD1	TRBJ1-2	TGTGCCAGCAGCCGTCAGGGGGCGGCCCCTTATGATGGCTACACCTTC	CASSRQGAAPYDGYTF
NA	TRBV7-2	TRBD1	TRBJ2-7	TGTGCCAGCAGCATAACAGGGGGCGCGTCCCTCGAGCAGTACTTC	CASSITGGASLEQYF
NA	TRBV6-6	NA	TRBJ1-1	TGTGCCAGCAGTTACGGTGCAGGGTACACTGAAGCTTTCTTT	CASSYGAGYTEAFF
NA	TRBV7-2	NA	TRBJ2-5	TGTGCCAGCAGCAGGACAGAGCAAGAGACCCAGTACTTC	CASSRTEQETQYF
NA	TRBV6-5	NA	TRBJ2-7	TGTGCCAGCAGTTACTCGTACTACGGGACCTACGAGCAGTACTTC	CASSYSYYGTYEQYF
many	TRBV7-2	TRBD1	TRBJ1-6	TGTGCCAGCAGCCTCTCCGGGACAGGGTCACCCCTCCACTTT	CASSLSGTGSPLHF
NA	TRBV5-4	NA	TRBJ2-2	TGTGCCAGCAGCTTGAGGGGTAACACCGGGGAGCTGTTTTTT	CASSLRGNTGELFF
NA	TRBV7-9	NA	TRBJ1-1	TGTGCCAGCAGCTCCCCCGGGACACCACTCGAAGCTTTCTTT	CASSSPGTPLEAFF
NA	TRBV7-2	TRBD1	TRBJ2-7	TGTGCCAGCAGCAACAGGGGGCCCGAGCAGTACTTC	CASSNRGPEQYF
NA	TRBV2	NA	TRBJ2-7	TGTGCCAGCAGTGCCTCCCGACTTTACGAGCAGTACTTC	CASSASRLYEQYF
NA	TRBV4-2	TRBD1	TRBJ1-2	TGTGCCAGCAGCCCGGCCGGGACAGGGTATGGCTACACCTTC	CASSPAGTGYGYTF
NA	TRBV30	NA	TRBJ1-1	TGTGCCTGTGGGGGGGTGAACACTGAAGCTTTCTTT	CACGGVNTEAFF
NA	TRBV5-1	TRBD1	TRBJ2-7	TGCGCCAGCAGCCCCAGGACAGGAACCTACGAGCAGTACTTC	CASSPRTGTYEQYF
few	TRBV7-8	TRBD2	TRBJ2-5	TGTGCCAGCAGCTTAGGGCCTATGGGCGGGGGGGAGACCCAGTACTTC	CASSLGPMGGGETQYF
NA	TRBV7-8	TRBD2	TRBJ2-3	TGTGCCAGCAGAGCCAGCGGGAGCGCAGATACGCAGTATTTT	CASRASGSADTQYF
once	TRBV5-1	NA	TRBJ2-3	TGCGCCAGCAGCTTGCGGACAGACTCCACAGATACGCAGTATTTT	CASSLRTDSTDTQYF
NA	TRBV2	TRBD1	TRBJ1-1	TGTGCCAGCAGTCTGCATGGACAGGGGAACACTGAAGCTTTCTTT	CASSLHGQGNTEAFF
NA	TRBV28	NA	TRBJ2-5	TGTGCCAGCACAGAGGCGACGAAGACCCAGTACTTC	CASTEATKTQYF
NA	TRBV6-7	NA	TRBJ1-3	TGTGCCAGCAGTTACTCCACAGCCGGAAACACCATATATTTT	CASSYSTAGNTIYF
NA	TRBV19	NA	TRBJ2-7	TGTGCCAGTAGTTCCACAGGGGAGGCCTCCTACGAGCAGTACTTC	CASSSTGEASYEQYF
NA	TRBV7-8	NA	TRBJ1-5	TGTGCCAGCAGTTCCGCAGAGGTACGACAGCCCCAGCATTTT	CASSSAEVRQPQHF
NA	TRBV7-8	NA	TRBJ2-7	TGTGCCAGCAGCTTCGGGGGAGTGGGCGAGCAGTACTTC	CASSFGGVGEQYF
NA	TRBV29-1	NA	TRBJ2-3	TGCAGCGTTGAAGCGGGCACAGATACGCAGTATTTT	CSVEAGTDTQYF
NA	TRBV19	NA	TRBJ1-2	TGTGCCAGTAGTTTCGAGGGTAGCTATGGCTACACCTTC	CASSFEGSYGYTF
NA	TRBV25-1	NA	TRBJ2-5	TGTGCCAGCAGTAGGGACACCTCCCCTCAAGAGACCCAGTACTTC	CASSRDTSPQETQYF